These 10 T cell receptor beta chains were all obtained from the same sample, sequenced in a study of cytomegalovirus exposure and HLA in healthy donors. Assay used: immunoSEQ multiplex PCR; TCRdb lists only in-frame clones, some missing. The sample shows some 120,000 clones, approximately 90% of them seen only once. Sequenced input: PBMCs. The receptor set was obtained from a young woman in good health and CMV-seronegative.

The chain has TRBV5-1 and TRBJ1-4, with 12 bases matching TRBD1. V was clipped by 3 bases and J by 6 bases; unmatched bases: 12. The CDR3 covers 18 residues. The germline V gene has CDR1 SGHRS and CDR2 YFSETQ. Here the CDR3 DNA reads TGCGCCAGCAGCTCCACCCCGGGACAGGGGGCCGGGGATGAAAAACTGTTTTTT. Its translation: CASSSTPGQGAGDEKLFF.

CDR3 region: CASSLFSVVNSPLHF. Written as DNA, the CDR3 is TGTGCCAGCAGTTTATTTTCGGTGGTGAATTCACCCCTCCACTTT. The V call is TRBV27, the J call TRBJ1-6; D unresolved. CDR3 length: 15 residues. The V gene's germline CDR1 is MNHEY and CDR2 SMNVEV (reference sequence). Trimming removed 1 base at V and 7 bases at J, with 11 bases between.

The rearrangement joins TRBV5-5 to TRBJ1-2; D gene ambiguous. Germline V gene sequence: CDR1 SGHKS, CDR2 YYEKEE (reference sequence). This CDR3 region has 14 residues. V was cut by 0 bases and J by 7 bases, with 13 bases left in between. CDR3 amino acids: CASSLAYGDAGYTF. Written as DNA, the CDR3 is TGTGCCAGCAGCTTGGCGTACGGGGATGCTGGCTACACCTTC.

This clone was picked up one time. The rearrangement joins TRBV27 to TRBJ2-7, with 7 bases aligning to TRBD2. Germline V lookup: CDR1 MNHEY, CDR2 SMNVEV (reference sequence). V shed 2 bases, J shed 5 bases, and the junction held 6 bases outside the gene matches. CDR3 length: 14 amino acids. The CDR3 reads CASSLGASGNEQYF. CDR3 nucleotides: TGTGCCAGCAGTTTAGGGGCTAGCGGCAACGAGCAGTACTTC.

The V gene is TRBV6-6, the J gene TRBJ2-1; the D is unclear. Germline CDR1 is MNHNY and CDR2 is SVGAGI (reference sequence). Trimming took 0 bases from V and 0 from J, leaving 9 bases between them. The CDR3 is 16 residues long. The chain's CDR3 is CASSYSDTGSYNEQFF. The CDR3, as DNA: TGTGCCAGCAGTTACTCAGACACTGGCTCCTACAATGAGCAGTTCTTC.

This clone was observed a single time. This rearrangement joins TRBV19 to TRBJ1-5; D call uncertain. Germline lookup yields CDR1 LNHDA and CDR2 SQIVND (reference sequence). This CDR3 comprises 13 residues. V was trimmed by 6 bases and J by 3 bases, leaving 9 bases between them. The CDR3 nucleotides are TGTGCCAGTAGCGAGGGCTACAATCAGCCCCAGCATTTT. Translating it yields CASSEGYNQPQHF.

This chain links TRBV7-9 with TRBJ2-3; 7 nucleotides align to TRBD2. This CDR3 has 16 amino acids. Germline trimming cut 3 bases from V and 1 base from J; bases unmatched to any gene: 7. Looked up from germline, CDR1 is SEHNR and CDR2 is FQNEAQ (reference sequence). The CDR3 DNA reads as TGTGCCAGCAGCTTTCGTGGGAGGGCGGGCACAGATACGCAGTATTTT. Translating gives CASSFRGRAGTDTQYF.

To note about this clone: Other DNA sequences in the sample encode the same CDR3. The V and J genes are TRBV11-2 and TRBJ2-7; 10 bases match TRBD2. Germline V gene lookup returns CDR1 SGHAT and CDR2 FQNNGV. With V trimmed by 1 base and J by 1 base, 1 base remained unmatched. CDR3 length equals 15 residues. The CDR3 DNA reads as TGTGCCAGCAGCTTAGGGACTAGCGGATCCTACGAGCAGTACTTC. Translated: CASSLGTSGSYEQYF.

This chain uses TRBV11-2 with TRBJ2-5, with D unclear. Trimming shortened V by 0 bases and J by 6 bases, and 8 bases separated the two germline ends. Germline V gives CDR1 SGHAT, CDR2 FQNNGV. This CDR3 has 13 amino acids. Here the CDR3 DNA reads TGTGCCAGCAGCTTAGAACAGATTCAGACCCAGTACTTC. Residues: CASSLEQIQTQYF.

The chain couples TRBV6-1 to TRBJ2-7; 12 bases map to TRBD2. The V gene's germline CDR1 is MNHNS and CDR2 SASEGT. The CDR3 is 15 amino acids. With V trimmed by 7 bases and J by 0 bases, 4 bases remained unmatched. As DNA, the CDR3 is TGTGCCAGCACTCGGACTAGCGGGGACTCCTACGAGCAGTACTTC. It translates to CASTRTSGDSYEQYF.